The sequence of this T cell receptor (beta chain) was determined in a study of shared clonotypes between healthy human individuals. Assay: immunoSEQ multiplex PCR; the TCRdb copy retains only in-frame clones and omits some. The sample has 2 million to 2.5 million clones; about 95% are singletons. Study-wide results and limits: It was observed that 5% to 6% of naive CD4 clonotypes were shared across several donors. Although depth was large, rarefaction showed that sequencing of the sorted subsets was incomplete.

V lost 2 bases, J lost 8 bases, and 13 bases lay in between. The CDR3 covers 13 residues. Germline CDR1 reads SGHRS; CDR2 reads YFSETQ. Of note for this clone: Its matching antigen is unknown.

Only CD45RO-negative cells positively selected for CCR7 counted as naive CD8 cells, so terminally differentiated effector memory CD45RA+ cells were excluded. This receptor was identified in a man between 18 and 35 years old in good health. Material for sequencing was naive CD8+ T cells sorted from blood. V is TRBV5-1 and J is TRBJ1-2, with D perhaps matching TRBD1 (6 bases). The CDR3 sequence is CASSLGPGAGYTF. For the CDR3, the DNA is TGCGCCAGCAGCTTAGGGCCAGGGGCCGGCTACACCTTC.